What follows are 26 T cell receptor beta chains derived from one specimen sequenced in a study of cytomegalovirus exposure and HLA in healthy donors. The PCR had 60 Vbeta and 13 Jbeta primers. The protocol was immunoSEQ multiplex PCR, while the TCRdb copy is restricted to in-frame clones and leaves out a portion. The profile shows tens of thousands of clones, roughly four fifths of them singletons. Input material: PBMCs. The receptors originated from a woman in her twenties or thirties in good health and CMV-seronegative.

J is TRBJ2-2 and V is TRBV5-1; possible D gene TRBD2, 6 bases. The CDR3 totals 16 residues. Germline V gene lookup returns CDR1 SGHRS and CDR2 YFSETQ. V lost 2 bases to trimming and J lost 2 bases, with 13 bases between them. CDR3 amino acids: CASSLWGDSNTGELFF. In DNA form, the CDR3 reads TGCGCCAGCAGCTTATGGGGGGACTCAAACACCGGGGAGCTGTTTTTT. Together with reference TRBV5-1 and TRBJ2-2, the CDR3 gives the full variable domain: KAGVTQTPRYLIKTRGQQVTLSCSPISGHRSVSWYQQTPGQGLQFLFEYFSETQRNKGNFPGRFSGRQFSNSRSEMNVSTLELGDSALYLCASSLWGDSNTGELFFGEGSRLTVL.

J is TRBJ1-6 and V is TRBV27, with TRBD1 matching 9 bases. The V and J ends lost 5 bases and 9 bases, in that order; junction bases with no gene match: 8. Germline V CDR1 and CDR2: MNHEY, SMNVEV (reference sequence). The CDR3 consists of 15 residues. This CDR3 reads CASSGGTGWVSPLHF. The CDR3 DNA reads TGTGCCAGCAGTGGGGGGACAGGGTGGGTTTCACCCCTCCACTTT.

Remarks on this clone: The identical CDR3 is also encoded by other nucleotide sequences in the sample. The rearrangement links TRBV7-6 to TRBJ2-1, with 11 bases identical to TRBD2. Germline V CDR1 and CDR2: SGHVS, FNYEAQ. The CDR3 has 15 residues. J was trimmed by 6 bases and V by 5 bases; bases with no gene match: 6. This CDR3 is CASSLWTSGFNEQFF. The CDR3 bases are TGTGCCAGCAGCCTGTGGACTAGCGGGTTCAATGAGCAGTTCTTC.

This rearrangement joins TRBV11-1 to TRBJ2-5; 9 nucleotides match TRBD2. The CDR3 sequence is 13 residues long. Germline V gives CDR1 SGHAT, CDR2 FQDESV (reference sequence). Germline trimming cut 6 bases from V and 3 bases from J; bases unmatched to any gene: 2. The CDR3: CASRVAGEETQYF. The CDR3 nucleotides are TGTGCCAGCAGAGTAGCGGGAGAAGAGACCCAGTACTTC.

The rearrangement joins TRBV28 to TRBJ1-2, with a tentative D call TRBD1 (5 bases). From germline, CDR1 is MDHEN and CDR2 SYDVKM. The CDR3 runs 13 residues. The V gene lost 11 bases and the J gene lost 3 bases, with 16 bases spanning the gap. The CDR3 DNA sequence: TGTGCCGGATTCGGCAGGGTGGACTATGGCTACACCTTC. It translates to CAGFGRVDYGYTF.

CDR3 loop: CAWSTGIDQPQHF. For the CDR3, the DNA is TGTGCCTGGAGTACGGGGATCGATCAGCCCCAGCATTTT. J is TRBJ1-5 and V is TRBV30; D not resolved. Germline V CDR1 and CDR2: GTSNPN, SVGIG (reference sequence). This CDR3 is 13 amino acids long. V lost 2 bases, J lost 5 bases, and 10 bases lay in between.

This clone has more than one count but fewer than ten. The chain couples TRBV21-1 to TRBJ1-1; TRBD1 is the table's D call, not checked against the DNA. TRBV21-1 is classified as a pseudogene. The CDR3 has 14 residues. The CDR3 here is CASSYRDRGTEAFF. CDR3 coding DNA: TGTGCCAGCAGCTACCGGGACAGGGGTACTGAAGCTTTCTTT.

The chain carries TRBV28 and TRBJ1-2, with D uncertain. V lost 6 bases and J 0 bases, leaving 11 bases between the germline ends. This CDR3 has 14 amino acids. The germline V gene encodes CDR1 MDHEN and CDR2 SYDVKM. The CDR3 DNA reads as TGTGCCAGCAGAAAGGGAGAACCTAACTATGGCTACACCTTC. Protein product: CASRKGEPNYGYTF.

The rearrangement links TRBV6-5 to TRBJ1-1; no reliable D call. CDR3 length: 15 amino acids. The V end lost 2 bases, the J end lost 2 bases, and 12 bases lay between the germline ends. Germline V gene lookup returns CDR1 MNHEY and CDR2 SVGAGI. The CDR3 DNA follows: TGTGCCAGCAGTTACGTTCCGTGGACTAACACTGAAGCTTTCTTT. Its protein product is CASSYVPWTNTEAFF.

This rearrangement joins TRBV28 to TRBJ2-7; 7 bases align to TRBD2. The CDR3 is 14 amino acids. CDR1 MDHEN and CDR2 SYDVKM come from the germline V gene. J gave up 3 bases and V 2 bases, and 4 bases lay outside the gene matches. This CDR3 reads CASSLAGVLYEQYF. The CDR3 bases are TGTGCCAGCAGTTTAGCGGGAGTCCTCTACGAGCAGTACTTC.

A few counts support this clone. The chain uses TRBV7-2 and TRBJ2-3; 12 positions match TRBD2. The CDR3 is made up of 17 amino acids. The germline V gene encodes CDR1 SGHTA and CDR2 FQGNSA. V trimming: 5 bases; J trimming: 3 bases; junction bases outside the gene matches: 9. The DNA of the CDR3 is TGTGCCAGCAGCCCTGACGTTCTAGCGGGAGGGACAGATACGCAGTATTTT. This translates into CASSPDVLAGGTDTQYF. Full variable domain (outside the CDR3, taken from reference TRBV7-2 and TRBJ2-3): GAGVSQSPSNKVTEKGKDVELRCDPISGHTALYWYRQSLGQGLEFLIYFQGNSAPDKSGLPSDRFSAERTGGSVSTLTIQRTQQEDSAVYLCASSPDVLAGGTDTQYFGPGTRLTVL.

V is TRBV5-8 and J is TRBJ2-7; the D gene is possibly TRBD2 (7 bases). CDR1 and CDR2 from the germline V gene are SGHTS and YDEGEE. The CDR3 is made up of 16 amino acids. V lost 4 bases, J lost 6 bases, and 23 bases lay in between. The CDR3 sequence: CASSLGGAMPRPEQYF. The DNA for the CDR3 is TGTGCCAGCAGCCTTGGGGGGGCTATGCCAAGGCCCGAGCAGTACTTC.

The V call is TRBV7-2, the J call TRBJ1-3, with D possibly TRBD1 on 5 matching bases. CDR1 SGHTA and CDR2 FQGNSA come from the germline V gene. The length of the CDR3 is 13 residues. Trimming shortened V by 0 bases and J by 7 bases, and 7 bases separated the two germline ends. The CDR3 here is CASSLAQENTIYF. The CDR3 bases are TGTGCCAGCAGCTTAGCACAGGAGAACACCATATATTTT.

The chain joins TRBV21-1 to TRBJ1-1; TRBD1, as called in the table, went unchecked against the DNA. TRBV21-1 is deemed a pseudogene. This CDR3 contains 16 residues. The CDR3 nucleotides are TGTGCCAGCAGCAAAGCTGGGACAGAGGAGAGCACTGAAGCTTTCTTT. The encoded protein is CASSKAGTEESTEAFF.

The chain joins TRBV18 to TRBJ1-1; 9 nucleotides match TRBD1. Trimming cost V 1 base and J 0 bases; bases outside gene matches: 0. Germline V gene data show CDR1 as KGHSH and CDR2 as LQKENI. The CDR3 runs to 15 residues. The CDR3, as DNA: TGTGCCAGCTCACCACGGGACAGGGTGAACACTGAAGCTTTCTTT. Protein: CASSPRDRVNTEAFF.

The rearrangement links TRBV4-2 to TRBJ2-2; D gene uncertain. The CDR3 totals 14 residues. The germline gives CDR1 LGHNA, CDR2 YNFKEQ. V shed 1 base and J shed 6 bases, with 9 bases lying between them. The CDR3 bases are TGTGCCAGCAGCCAAGTTGTGAGCGCCGGGGAGCTGTTTTTT. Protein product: CASSQVVSAGELFF.

CDR3 protein: CASSPLTGYNEQFF. The CDR3 region has the DNA TGTGCCAGCAGCCCCCTTACCGGGTACAATGAGCAGTTCTTC. V is TRBV28 and J is TRBJ2-1, with no clear D. CDR1 MDHEN and CDR2 SYDVKM come from the germline V gene. The CDR3 is 14 amino acids. V lost 6 bases, J lost 4 bases, and 13 bases lay in between.

This chain's CDR3 is CASSQDWATSGNNEQFF. The CDR3, as DNA: TGTGCCAGCAGCCAAGATTGGGCGACTAGCGGGAACAATGAGCAGTTCTTC. The J gene is TRBJ2-1, the V gene TRBV14; 11 bases map to TRBD2. The CDR3 totals 17 residues. The trim removed 0 bases at V and 5 bases at J, leaving 6 bases unmatched. CDR1 and CDR2 (germline): SGHDN, FVKESK.

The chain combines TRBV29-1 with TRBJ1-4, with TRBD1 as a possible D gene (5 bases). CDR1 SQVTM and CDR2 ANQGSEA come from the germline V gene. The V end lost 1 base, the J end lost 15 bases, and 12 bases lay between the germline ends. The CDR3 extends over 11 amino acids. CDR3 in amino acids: CSVEGARGVFF. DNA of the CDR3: TGCAGCGTTGAAGGGGCCCGGGGGGTGTTTTTT.

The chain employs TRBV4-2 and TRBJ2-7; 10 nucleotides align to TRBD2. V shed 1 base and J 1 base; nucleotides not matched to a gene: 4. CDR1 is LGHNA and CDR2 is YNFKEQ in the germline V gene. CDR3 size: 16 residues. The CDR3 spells CASSQGGLAPSYEQYF. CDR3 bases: TGTGCCAGCAGCCAAGGGGGACTAGCGCCATCCTACGAGCAGTACTTC.

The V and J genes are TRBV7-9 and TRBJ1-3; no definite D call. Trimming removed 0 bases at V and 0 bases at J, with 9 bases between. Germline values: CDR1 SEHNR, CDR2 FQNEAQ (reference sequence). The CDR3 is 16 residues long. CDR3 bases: TGTGCCAGCAGCTTAGCGGATCCGGGCTCTGGAAACACCATATATTTT. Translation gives CASSLADPGSGNTIYF. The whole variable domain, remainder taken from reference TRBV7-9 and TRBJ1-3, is DTGVSQNPRHKITKRGQNVTFRCDPISEHNRLYWYRQTLGQGPEFLTYFQNEAQLEKSRLLSDRFSAERPKGSFSTLEIQRTEQGDSAMYLCASSLADPGSGNTIYFGEGSWLTVV.

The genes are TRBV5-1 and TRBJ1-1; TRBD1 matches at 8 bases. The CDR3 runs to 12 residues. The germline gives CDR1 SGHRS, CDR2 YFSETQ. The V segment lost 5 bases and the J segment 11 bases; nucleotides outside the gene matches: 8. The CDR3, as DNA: TGCGCCAGCAGTCCCGGGACAGGCGAGGCTTTCTTT. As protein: CASSPGTGEAFF.

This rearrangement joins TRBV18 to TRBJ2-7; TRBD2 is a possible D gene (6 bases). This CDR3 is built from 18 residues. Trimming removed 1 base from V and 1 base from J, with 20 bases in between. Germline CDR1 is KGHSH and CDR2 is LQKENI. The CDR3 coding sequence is TGTGCCAGCTCACCACTGTCATCTGTTGCAGGGAGGTCCTACGAGCAGTACTTC. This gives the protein CASSPLSSVAGRSYEQYF.

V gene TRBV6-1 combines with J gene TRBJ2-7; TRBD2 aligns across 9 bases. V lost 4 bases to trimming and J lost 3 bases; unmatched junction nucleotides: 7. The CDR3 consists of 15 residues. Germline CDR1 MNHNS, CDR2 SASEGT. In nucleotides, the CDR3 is TGTGCCAGCAGTGCGGGTAGCGGGAGTATCTACGAGCAGTACTTC. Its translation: CASSAGSGSIYEQYF.

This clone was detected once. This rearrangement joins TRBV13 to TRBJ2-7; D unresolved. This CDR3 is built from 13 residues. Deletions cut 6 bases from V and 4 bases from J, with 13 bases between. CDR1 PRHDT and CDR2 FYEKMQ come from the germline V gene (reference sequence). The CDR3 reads CASRRFSSYEQYF. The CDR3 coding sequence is TGTGCCAGCAGGCGGTTCTCGAGTTACGAGCAGTACTTC.

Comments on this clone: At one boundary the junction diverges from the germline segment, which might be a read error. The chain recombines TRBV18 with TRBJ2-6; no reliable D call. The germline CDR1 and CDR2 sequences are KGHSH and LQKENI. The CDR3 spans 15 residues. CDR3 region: CVSSPDSSGANVLTF. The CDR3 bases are TGTGTCAGCTCACCCGACTCCTCTGGGGCCAACGTCCTGACTTTC. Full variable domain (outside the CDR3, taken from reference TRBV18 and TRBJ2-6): NAGVMQNPRHLVRRRGQEARLRCSPMKGHSHVYWYRQLPEEGLKFMVYLQKENIIDESGMPKERFSAEFPKEGPSILRIQQVVRGDSAAYFCVSSPDSSGANVLTFGAGSRLTVL.